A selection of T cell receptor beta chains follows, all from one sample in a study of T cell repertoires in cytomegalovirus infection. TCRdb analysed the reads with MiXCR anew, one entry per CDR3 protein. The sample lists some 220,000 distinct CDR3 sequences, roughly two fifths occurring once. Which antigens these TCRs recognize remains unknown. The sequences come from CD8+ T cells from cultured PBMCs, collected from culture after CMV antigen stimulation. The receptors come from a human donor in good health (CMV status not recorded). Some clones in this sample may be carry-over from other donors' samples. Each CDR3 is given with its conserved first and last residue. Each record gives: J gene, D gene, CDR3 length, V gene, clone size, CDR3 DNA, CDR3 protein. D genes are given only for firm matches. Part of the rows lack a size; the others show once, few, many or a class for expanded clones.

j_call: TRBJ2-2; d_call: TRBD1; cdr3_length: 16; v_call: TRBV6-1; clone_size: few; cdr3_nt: TGTGCCAGCAGTGCTAGACAGGGGGGGCCCACCGGGGAGCTGTTTTTT; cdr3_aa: CASSARQGGPTGELFF
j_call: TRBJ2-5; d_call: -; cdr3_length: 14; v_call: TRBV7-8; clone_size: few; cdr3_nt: TGTGCCAGCATCCTCTTGGGGGAAGGAGAGACCCAGTACTTC; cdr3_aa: CASILLGEGETQYF
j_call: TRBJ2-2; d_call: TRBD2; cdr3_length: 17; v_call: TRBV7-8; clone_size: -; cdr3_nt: TGTGCCAGCAGCCCTACTAGCGGGGGCGTTAACACCGGGGAGCTGTTTTTT; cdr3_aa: CASSPTSGGVNTGELFF
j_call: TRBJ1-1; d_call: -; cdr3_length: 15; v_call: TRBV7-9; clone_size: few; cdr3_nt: TGTGCCAGCAGCTCTTTGGAGGGTTTGAACACTGAAGCTTTCTTT; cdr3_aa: CASSSLEGLNTEAFF
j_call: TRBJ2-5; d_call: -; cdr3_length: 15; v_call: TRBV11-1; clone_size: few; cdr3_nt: TGTGCCAGCAGCAGACCTGACAGGAACCAAGAGACCCAGTACTTC; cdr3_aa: CASSRPDRNQETQYF
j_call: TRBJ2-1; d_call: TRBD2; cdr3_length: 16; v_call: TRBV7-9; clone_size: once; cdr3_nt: TGTGCCAGCAGTTCCGGGGGGACTAGCGATGCCAATGAGCAGTTCTTC; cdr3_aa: CASSSGGTSDANEQFF
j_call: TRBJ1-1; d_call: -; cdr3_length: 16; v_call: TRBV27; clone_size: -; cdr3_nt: TGTGCCAGCAGTTTAGCCGGCGCTCGTCTGAACACTGAAGCTTTCTTT; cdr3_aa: CASSLAGARLNTEAFF
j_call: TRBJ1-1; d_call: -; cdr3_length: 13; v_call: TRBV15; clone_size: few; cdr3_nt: TGTGCCACCCGAGGATGGGGGGAAACTGAAGCTTTCTTT; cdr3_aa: CATRGWGETEAFF
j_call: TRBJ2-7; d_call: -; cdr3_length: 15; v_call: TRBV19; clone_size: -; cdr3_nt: TGTGCCAGTAGTCCCGCTAGGGCGGGACTGGGAGAGCAGTACTTC; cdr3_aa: CASSPARAGLGEQYF
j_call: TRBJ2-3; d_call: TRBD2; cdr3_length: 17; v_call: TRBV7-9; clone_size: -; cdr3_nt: TGTGCCAGCAGCTTATATCGGACTAGCGGTAGCACAGATACGCAGTATTTT; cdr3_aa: CASSLYRTSGSTDTQYF
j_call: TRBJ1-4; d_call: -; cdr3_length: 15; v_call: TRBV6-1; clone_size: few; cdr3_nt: TGTGCCAGCATCTTACGTAGGGGCCGCAATGAAAAACTGTTTTTT; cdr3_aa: CASILRRGRNEKLFF
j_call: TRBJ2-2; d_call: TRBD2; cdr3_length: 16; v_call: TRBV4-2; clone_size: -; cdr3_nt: TGTGCCAGCAGCCAAGAAACAGGGCTAGCGGGCGGGGAGCTGTTTTTT; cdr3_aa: CASSQETGLAGGELFF
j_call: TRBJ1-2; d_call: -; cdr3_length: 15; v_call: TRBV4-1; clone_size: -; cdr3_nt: TGCGCCAGCAGCCAAGAGGCACGGCCCGGTTATGGCTACACCTTC; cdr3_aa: CASSQEARPGYGYTF
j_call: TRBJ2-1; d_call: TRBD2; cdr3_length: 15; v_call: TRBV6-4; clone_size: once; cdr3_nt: TGTGCCAGCAGTGATCTAGCGGGGTTTTACAATGAGCAGTTCTTC; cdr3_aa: CASSDLAGFYNEQFF
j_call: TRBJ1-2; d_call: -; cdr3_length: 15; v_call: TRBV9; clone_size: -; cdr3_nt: TGTGCCAGCAGCGTAGCTAGTGACACCCACTATGGCTACACCTTC; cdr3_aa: CASSVASDTHYGYTF
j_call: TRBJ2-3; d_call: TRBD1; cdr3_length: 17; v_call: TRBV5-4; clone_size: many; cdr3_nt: TGTGCCAGCAGCCCATTTAACAGGGGGCGAAGCACAGATACGCAGTATTTT; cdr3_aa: CASSPFNRGRSTDTQYF
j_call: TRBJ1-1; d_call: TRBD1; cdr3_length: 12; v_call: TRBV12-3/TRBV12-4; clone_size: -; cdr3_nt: TGTGCCAGCAAAACAGGGGCCGGGTTGACTTTCTTT; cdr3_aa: CASKTGAGLTFF
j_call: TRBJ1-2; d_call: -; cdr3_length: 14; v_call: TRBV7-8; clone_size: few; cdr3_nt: TGTGCCAGCAGTTTCCGGGACCTTCGTTCTGGCTACACCTTC; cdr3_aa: CASSFRDLRSGYTF
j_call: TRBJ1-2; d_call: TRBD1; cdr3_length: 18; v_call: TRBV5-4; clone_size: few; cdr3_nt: TGTGCCAGCAGCCTTAACTTTCGGGAGACAGGGGGCAGCTATGGCTACACCTTC; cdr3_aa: CASSLNFRETGGSYGYTF
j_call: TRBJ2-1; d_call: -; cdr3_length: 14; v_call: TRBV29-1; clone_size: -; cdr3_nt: TGCAGCGTTGAAGATTGGACCACAGGGAACGAGCAGTTCTTC; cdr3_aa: CSVEDWTTGNEQFF
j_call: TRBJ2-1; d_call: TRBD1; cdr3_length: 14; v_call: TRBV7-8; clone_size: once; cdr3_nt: TGTGCCAGCAGCTTAAGAACAGGGGCGTGGGAGCAGTTCTTC; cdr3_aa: CASSLRTGAWEQFF
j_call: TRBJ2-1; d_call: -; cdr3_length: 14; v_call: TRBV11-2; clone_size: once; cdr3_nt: TGTGCCAGCAACCGCCGGGACTCACGGGATGAGCAGTTCTTC; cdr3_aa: CASNRRDSRDEQFF
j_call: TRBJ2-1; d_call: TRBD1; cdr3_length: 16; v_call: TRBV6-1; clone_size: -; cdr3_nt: TGTGCCAGCAGTGAGAAGTTACAGGGGTACTACAATGAGCAGTTCTTC; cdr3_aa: CASSEKLQGYYNEQFF
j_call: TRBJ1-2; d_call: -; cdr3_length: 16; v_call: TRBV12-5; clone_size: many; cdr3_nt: TGTGCTAGTGGTTTGGTTCGGTACACGGAGAACTATGGCTACACCTTC; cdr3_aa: CASGLVRYTENYGYTF
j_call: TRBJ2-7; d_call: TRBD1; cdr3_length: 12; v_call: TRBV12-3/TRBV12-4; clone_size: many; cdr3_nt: TGTGCCAGCGGGACAGGGTCCTACGAGCAGTACTTC; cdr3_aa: CASGTGSYEQYF
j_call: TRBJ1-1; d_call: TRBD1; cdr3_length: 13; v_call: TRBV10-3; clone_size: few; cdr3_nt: TGTGCCATCGAAACCGGGACAGGGTCTGAAGCTTTCTTT; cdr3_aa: CAIETGTGSEAFF
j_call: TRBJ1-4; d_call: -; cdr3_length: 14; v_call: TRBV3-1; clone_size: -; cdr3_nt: TGTGCCAGCAGCCAACCCCCCCCGGGTGAAAAACTGTTTTTT; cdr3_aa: CASSQPPPGEKLFF
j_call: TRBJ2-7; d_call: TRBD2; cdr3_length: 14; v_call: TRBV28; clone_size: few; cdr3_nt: TGTGCCACCTTAGGCGGGAGTTACCCCTACGAGCAGTACTTC; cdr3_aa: CATLGGSYPYEQYF
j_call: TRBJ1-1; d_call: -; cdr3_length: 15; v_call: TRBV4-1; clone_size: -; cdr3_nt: TGTGCCAGCAGCCAAGATGGGGCGCCGAACACTGAAGCTTTCTTT; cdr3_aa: CASSQDGAPNTEAFF
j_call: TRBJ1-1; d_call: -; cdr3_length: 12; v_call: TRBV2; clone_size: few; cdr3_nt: TGTGCCAGCAGTGGCTGGGCGGGTGAAGCTTTCTTT; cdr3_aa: CASSGWAGEAFF
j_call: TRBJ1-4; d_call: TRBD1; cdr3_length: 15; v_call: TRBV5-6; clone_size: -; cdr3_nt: TGTGCCAGCAGCGCCGCCGGGACAGGGAATGAAAAACTGTTTTTT; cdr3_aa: CASSAAGTGNEKLFF
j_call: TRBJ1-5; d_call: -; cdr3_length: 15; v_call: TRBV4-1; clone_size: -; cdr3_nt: TGCGCCAGCAGCCAGGGGGGAGATAGCAATCAGCCCCAGCATTTT; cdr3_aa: CASSQGGDSNQPQHF
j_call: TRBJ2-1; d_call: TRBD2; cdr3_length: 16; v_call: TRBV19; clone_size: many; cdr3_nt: TGTGCCAGTAGTATCCTCGAAGCGGGATTATACAATGAGCAGTTCTTC; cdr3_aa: CASSILEAGLYNEQFF
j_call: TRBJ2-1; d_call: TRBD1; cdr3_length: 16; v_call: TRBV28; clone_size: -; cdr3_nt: TGTGCCAGCAGTTTGCCGGGACAGGTGGTCTACAATGAGCAGTTCTTC; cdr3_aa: CASSLPGQVVYNEQFF
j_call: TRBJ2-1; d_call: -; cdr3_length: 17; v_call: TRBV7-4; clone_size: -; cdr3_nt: TGTGCCAGCAGCTTAGATGACTACCGCCCCTCCCGAGATGAGCAGTTCTTC; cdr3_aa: CASSLDDYRPSRDEQFF
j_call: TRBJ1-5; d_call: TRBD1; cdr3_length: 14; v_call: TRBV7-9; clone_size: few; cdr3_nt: TGTGCCAGCAGCGCAGGGGGCGCGTGGCAGCCCCAGCATTTT; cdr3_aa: CASSAGGAWQPQHF
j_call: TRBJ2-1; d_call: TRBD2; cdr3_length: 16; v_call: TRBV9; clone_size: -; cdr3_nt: TGTGCCAGCAGCCCCCCAGCGGGGGAGAGCTACAATGAGCAGTTCTTC; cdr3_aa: CASSPPAGESYNEQFF
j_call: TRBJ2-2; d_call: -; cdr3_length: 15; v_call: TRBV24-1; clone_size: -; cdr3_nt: TGTGCCACCAGTGATCCAGGGTTGAACACCGGGGAGCTGTTTTTT; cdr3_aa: CATSDPGLNTGELFF
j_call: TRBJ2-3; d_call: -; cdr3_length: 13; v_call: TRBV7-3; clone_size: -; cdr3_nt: TGTGCCAGCAGCTCCTACGGCACAGATACGCAGTATTTT; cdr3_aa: CASSSYGTDTQYF
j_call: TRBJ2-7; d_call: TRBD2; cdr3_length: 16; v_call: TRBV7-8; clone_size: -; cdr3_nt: TGTGCCAGCAGCTTGGCTAGCGGGGGCCTGCTCGCCGAGCAGTACTTC; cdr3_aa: CASSLASGGLLAEQYF
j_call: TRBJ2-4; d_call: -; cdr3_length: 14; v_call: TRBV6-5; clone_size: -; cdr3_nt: TGTGCCAGTACCGCGGGCGGAGCCAAAAACATTCAGTACTTC; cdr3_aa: CASTAGGAKNIQYF
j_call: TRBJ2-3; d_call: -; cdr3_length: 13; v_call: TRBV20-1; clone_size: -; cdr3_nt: TGCAGTGCTAGAGATGGGGCAGGTGATACGCAGTATTTT; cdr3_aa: CSARDGAGDTQYF
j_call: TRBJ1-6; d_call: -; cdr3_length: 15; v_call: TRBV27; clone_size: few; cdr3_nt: TGTGCCAGCAGGTGGGGTCAGTACTATAATTCACCCCTCCACTTT; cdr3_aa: CASRWGQYYNSPLHF
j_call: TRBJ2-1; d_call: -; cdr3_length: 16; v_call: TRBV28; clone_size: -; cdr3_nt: TGTGCCAGCAGTTTCCCGACACCGGGGGCCTTCAATGAGCAGTTCTTC; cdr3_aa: CASSFPTPGAFNEQFF
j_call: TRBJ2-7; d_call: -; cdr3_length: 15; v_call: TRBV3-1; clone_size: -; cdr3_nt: TGTGCCAGCAGCCAAGAGCGGGTTCTCCCGGAGGAGCAGTACTTC; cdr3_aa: CASSQERVLPEEQYF
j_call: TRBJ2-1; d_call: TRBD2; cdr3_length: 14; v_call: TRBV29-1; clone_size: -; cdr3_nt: TGCAGCGTTGACGCGGGGGTCTCCTACAATGAGCAGTTCTTC; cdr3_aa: CSVDAGVSYNEQFF
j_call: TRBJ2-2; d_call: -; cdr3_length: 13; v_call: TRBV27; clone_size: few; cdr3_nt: TGTGCCAGCAGTTTCCAGGGTGCCGGGGAGCTGTTTTTT; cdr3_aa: CASSFQGAGELFF
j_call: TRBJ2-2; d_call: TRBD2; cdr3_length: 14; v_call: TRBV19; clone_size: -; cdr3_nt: TGTGCCAGTAGTATAGCGGGAGGTGCCGGGGAGCTGTTTTTT; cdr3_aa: CASSIAGGAGELFF
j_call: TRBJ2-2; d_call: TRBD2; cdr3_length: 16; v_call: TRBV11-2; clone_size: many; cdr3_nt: TGTGCCAGCAGCTTCATAGCGGGCCAATACACCGGGGAGCTGTTTTTT; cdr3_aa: CASSFIAGQYTGELFF
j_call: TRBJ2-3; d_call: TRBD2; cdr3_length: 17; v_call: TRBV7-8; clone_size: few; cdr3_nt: TGTGCCAGCAGCATTCGCGGGGGGCAACAATACACAGATACGCAGTATTTT; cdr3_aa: CASSIRGGQQYTDTQYF
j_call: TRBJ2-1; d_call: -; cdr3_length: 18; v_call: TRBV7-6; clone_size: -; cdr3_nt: TGTGCCAGCACCCTCTTGTCGGGGACCCGAACCATAGACAATGAGCAGTTCTTC; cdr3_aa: CASTLLSGTRTIDNEQFF
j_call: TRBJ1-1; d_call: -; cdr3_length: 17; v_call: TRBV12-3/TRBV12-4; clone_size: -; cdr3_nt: TGTGCCAGCAGTTTAGCGGTGGGGCGCCTCCCCAACAATGAAGCTTTCTTT; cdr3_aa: CASSLAVGRLPNNEAFF
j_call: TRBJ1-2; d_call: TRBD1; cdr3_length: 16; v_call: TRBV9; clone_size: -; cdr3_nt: TGTGCCAGCAGCGCCCGGGACAGGGGGCGCGGCTATGGCTACACCTTC; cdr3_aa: CASSARDRGRGYGYTF
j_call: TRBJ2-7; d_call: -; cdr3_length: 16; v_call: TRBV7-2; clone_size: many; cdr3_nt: TGTGCCAGCAGCCCTTGGGCGGGACCCAGCTCCTACGAGCAGTACTTC; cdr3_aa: CASSPWAGPSSYEQYF
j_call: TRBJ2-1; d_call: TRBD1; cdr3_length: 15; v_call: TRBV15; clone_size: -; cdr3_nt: TGTGCCACCAGCAGAACCGGGACAGATTACAATGAGCAGTTCTTC; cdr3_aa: CATSRTGTDYNEQFF
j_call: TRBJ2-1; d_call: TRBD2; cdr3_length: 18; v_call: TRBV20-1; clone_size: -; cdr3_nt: TGCAGTGTACCCACGGGAGCGGGGGGGCCAGGCTCCTACAATGAGCAGTTCTTC; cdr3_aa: CSVPTGAGGPGSYNEQFF
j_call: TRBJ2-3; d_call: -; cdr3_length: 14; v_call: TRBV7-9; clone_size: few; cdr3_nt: TGTGCCAGCAGCCCTGTTTCGGGTATTGGAACGCAGTATTTT; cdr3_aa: CASSPVSGIGTQYF